This TCR beta chain was sequenced in a study of T cells in Graves' hyperthyroidism and ophthalmopathy. Study at large: Peripheral blood was drawn at first diagnosis, prior to all treatment. Study findings and constraints: Most thyroid clonotypes expanded above 0.001 appeared in blood too.

This clonotype was seen ten or more times. Its antigen remains unidentified. Amplification of TCR beta CDR3 regions was performed using RNA transcripts as template. TCR CDR3 regions were first amplified by RT-PCR with HTBI primers. TCRdb recomputed calls from the multiplex PCR reads with MiXCR, one row per CDR3 protein. The sample has approximately 490,000 distinct CDR3 sequences; less than 25% are singletons. The CDR3 has 14 residues. In germline, CDR1 is MDHEN, CDR2 SYDVKM. The junction had 6 bases not matched to a gene; V was cut back by 4 bases and J by 4 bases. Subjects with ophthalmopathy showed a Clinical Activity Score no lower than 3, a NOSPECS grade no lower than 4, and a duration shorter than 3 months.

The chain combines TRBV28 with TRBJ2-7; 8 nucleotides match TRBD1. This TCR was recovered from a woman in her sixties or seventies with Graves' ophthalmopathy. Sample: blood. CDR3 bases: TGTGCCAGCAGTTCCGGACAGGGCTGGTACGAGCAGTACTTC. Its translation is CASSSGQGWYEQYF.